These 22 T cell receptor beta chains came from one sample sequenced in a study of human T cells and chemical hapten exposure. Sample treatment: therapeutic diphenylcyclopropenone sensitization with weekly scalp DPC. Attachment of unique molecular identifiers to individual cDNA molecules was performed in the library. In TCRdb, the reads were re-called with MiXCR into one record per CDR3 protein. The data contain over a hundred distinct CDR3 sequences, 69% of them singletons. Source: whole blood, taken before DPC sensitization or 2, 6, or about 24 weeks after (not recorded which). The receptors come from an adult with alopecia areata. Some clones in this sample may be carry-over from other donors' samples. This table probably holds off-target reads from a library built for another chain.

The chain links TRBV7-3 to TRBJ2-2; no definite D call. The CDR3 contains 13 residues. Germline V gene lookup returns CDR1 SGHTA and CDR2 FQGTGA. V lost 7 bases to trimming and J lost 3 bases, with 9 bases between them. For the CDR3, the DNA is TGTGCCAGCACCCCCGGGCACACCGGGGAGCTGTTTTTT. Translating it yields CASTPGHTGELFF.

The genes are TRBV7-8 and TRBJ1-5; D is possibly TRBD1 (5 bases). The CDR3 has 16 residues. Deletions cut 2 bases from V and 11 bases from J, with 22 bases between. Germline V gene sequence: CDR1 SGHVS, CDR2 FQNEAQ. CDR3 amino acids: CASSLFERGIFMAQHF. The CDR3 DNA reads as TGTGCCAGCAGCTTATTCGAGAGGGGAATCTTCATGGCCCAGCATTTT.

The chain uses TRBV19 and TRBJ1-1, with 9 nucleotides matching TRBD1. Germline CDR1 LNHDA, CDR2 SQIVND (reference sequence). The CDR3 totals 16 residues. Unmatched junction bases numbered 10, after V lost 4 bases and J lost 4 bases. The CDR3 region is CASSTSGTGLFTEAFF. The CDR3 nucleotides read TGTGCCAGTAGTACTTCCGGGACAGGGCTTTTCACTGAAGCTTTCTTT.

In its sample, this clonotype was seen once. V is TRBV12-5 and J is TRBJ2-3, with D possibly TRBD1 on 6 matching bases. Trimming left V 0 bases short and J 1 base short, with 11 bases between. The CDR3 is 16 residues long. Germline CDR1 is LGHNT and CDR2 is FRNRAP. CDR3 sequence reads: CASGLVPWTGTDTQYF. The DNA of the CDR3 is TGTGCTAGTGGTTTGGTACCCTGGACAGGCACAGATACGCAGTATTTT.

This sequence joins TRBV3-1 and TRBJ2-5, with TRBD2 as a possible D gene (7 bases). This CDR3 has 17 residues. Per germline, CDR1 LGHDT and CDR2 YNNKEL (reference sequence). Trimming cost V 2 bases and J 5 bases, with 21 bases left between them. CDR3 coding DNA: TGTGCCAGCAGCCAAACGGGGGGCGGGGGCCGGAGGGAGACCCAGTACTTC. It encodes CASSQTGGGGRRETQYF.

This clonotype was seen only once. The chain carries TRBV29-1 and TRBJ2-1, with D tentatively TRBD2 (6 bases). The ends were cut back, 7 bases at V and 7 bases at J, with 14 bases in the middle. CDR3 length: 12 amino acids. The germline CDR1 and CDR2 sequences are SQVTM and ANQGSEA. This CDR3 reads CSGGANGNEQFF. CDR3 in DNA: TGCAGCGGCGGGGCGAATGGGAATGAGCAGTTCTTC.

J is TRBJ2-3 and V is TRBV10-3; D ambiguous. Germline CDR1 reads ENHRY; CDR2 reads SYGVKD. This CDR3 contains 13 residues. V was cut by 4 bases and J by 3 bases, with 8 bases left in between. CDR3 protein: CAISVGRTDTQYF. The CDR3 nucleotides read TGTGCCATCAGTGTGGGCAGGACAGATACGCAGTATTTT.

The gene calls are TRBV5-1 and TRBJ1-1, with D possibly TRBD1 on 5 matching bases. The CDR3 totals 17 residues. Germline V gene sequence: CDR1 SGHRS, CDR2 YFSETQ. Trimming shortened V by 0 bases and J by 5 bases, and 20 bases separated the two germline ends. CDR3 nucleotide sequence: TGCGCCAGCAGCTTGGCTACAGGTTACAGAAGGGAAACTGAAGCTTTCTTT. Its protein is CASSLATGYRRETEAFF.

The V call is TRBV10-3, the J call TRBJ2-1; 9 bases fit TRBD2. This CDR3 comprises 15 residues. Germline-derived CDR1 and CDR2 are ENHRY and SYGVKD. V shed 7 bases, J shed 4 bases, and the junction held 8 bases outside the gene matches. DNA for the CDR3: TGTGCCATCATGAGGGCTAGCGGGGAATACAATGAGCAGTTCTTC. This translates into CAIMRASGEYNEQFF.

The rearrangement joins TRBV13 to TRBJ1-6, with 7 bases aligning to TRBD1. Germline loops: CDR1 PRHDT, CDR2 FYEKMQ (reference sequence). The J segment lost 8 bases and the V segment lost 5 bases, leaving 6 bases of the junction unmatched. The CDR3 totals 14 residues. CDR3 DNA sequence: TGTGCCAGCAGCCCGGGACAGTCGGATTCACCCCTCCACTTT. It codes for CASSPGQSDSPLHF.

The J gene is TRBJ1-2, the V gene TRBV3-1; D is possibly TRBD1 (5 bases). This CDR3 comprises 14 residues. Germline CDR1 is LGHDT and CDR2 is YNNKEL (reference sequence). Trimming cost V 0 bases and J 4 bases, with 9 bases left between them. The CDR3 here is CASSQDWDGYGYTF. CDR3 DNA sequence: TGTGCCAGCAGCCAAGATTGGGACGGCTATGGCTACACCTTC.

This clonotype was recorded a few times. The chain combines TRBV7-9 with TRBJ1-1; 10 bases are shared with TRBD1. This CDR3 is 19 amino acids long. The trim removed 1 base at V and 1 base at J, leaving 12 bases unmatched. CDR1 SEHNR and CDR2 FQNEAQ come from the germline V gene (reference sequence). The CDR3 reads CASSLGDRGLTVTNTEAFF. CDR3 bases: TGTGCCAGCAGCTTAGGGGACAGGGGATTAACCGTGACGAACACTGAAGCTTTCTTT.

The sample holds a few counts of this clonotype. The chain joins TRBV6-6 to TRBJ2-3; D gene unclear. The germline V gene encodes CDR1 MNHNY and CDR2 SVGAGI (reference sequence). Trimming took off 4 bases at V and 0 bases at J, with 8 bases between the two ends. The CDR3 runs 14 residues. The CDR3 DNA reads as TGTGCCAGCAGTTTTCAGTTGAGCACAGATACGCAGTATTTT. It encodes CASSFQLSTDTQYF.

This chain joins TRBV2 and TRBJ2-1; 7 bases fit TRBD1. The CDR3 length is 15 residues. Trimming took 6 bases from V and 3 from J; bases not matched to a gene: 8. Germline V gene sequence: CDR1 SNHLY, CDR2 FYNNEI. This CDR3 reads CASSLEGQNYNEQFF. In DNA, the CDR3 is TGTGCCAGCAGCCTTGAGGGACAGAACTACAATGAGCAGTTCTTC.

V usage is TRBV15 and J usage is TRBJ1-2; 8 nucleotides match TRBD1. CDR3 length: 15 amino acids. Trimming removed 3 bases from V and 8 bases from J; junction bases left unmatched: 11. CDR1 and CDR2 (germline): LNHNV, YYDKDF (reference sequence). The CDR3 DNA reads TGTGCCACCAGCAGTTTAACTCTACAGGGGGAAGGCTACACCTTC. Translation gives CATSSLTLQGEGYTF.

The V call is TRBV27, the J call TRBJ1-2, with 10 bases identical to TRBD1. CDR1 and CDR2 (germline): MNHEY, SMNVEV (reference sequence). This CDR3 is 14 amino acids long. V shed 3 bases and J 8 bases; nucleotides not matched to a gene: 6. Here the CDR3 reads CASSFRQGAKGYTF. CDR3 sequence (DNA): TGTGCCAGCAGTTTTAGACAGGGGGCGAAAGGCTACACCTTC.

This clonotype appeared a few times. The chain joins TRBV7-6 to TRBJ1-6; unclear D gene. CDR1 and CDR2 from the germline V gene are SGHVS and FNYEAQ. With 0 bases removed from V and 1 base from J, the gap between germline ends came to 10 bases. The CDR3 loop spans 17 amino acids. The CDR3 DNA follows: TGTGCCAGCAGCTTAGCGGGCGGCAGGTCCTATAATTCACCCCTCCACTTT. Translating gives CASSLAGGRSYNSPLHF.

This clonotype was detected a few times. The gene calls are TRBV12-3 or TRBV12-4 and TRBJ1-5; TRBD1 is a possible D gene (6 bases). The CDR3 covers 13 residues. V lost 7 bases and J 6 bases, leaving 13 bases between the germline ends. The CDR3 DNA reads TGTGCCAGCACCCAGGGAGGGGGTCAGCCCCAGCATTTT. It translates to CASTQGGGQPQHF.

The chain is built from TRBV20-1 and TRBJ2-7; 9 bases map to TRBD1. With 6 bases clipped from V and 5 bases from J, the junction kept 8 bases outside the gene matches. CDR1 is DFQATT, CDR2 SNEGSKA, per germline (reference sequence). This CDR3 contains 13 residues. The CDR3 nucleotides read TGCAGTGCCTATGGGACAGGGAGGAACGAGCAGTACTTC. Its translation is CSAYGTGRNEQYF.

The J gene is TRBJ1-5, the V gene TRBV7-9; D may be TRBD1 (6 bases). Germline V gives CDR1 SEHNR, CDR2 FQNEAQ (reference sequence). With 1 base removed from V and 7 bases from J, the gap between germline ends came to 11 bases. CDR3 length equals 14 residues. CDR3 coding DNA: TGTGCCAGCAGCTTAGGAGCAGGGGAACAGCCCCAGCATTTT. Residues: CASSLGAGEQPQHF. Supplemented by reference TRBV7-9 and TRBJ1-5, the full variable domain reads DTGVSQNPRHKITKRGQNVTFRCDPISEHNRLYWYRQTLGQGPEFLTYFQNEAQLEKSRLLSDRFSAERPKGSFSTLEIQRTEQGDSAMYLCASSLGAGEQPQHFGDGTRLSIL.

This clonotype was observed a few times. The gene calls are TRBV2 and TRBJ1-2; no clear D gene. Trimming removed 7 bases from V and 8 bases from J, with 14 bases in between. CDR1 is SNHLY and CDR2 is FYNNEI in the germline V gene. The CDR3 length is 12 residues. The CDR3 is CASNNEGWGYTF. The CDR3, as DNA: TGTGCCAGCAACAACGAGGGCTGGGGCTACACCTTC.

For the CDR3, the DNA is TGCGCCAGCAGCCAAGAAGTCGGTTTCGGCACTGAAGCTTTCTTT. Amino acid sequence: CASSQEVGFGTEAFF. The J gene is TRBJ1-1, the V gene TRBV4-1; D gene unclear. The CDR3 consists of 15 residues. V dropped 0 bases and J dropped 4 bases, with 12 bases sitting between them. The germline CDR1 and CDR2 sequences are MGHRA and YSYEKL.